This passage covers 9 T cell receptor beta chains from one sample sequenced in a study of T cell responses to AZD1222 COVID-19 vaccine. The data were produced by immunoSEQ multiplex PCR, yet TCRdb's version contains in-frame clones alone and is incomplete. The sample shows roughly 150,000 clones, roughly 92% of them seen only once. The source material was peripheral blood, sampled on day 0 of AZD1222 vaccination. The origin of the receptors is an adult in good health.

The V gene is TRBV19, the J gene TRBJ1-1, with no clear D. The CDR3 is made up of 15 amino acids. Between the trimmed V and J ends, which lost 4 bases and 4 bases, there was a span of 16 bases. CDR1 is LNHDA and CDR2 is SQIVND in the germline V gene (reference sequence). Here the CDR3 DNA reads TGTGCCAGTAGTAAAACCCGAACATCCAGCACTGAAGCTTTCTTT. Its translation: CASSKTRTSSTEAFF. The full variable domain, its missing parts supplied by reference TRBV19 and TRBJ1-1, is DGGITQSPKYLFRKEGQNVTLSCEQNLNHDAMYWYRQDPGQGLRLIYYSQIVNDFQKGDIAEGYSVSREKKESFPLTVTSAQKNPTAFYLCASSKTRTSSTEAFFGQGTRLTVV.

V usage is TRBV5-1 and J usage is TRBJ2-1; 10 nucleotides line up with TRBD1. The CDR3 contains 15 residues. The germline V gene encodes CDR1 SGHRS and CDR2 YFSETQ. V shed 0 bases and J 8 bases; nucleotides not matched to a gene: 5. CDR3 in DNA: TGCGCCAGCAGCTTGGGACAGGGGGCTGTAGATGAGCAGTTCTTC. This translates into CASSLGQGAVDEQFF.

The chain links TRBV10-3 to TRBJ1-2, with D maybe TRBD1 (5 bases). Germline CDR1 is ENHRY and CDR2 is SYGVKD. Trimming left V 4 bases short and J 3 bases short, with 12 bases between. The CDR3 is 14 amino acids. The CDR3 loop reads CAISGTQGDYGYTF. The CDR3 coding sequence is TGTGCCATCAGTGGCACCCAGGGTGACTATGGCTACACCTTC.

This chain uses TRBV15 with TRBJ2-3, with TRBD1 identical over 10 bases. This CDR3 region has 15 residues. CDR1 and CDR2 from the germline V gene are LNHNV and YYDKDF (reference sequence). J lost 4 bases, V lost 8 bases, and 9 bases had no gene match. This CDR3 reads CATSTGQGDADTQYF. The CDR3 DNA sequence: TGTGCCACCTCCACCGGACAGGGGGACGCAGATACGCAGTATTTT.

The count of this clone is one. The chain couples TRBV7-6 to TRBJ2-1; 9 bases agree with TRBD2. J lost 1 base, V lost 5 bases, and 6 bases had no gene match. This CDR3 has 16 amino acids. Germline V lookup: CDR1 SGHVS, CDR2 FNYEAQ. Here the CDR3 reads CASSGAGGGSYNEQFF. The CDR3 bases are TGTGCCAGCAGCGGAGCGGGAGGTGGGTCCTACAATGAGCAGTTCTTC.

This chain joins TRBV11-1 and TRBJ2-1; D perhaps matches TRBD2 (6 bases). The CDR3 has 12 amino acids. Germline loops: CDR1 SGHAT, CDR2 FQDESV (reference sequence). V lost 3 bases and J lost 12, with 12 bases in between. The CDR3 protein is CASSFLATRQFF. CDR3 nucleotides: TGTGCCAGCAGCTTTCTAGCGACACGGCAGTTCTTC. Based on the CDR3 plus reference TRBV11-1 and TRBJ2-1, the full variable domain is EAEVAQSPRYKITEKSQAVAFWCDPISGHATLYWYRQILGQGPELLVQFQDESVVDDSQLPKDRFSAERLKGVDSTLKIQPAELGDSAMYLCASSFLATRQFFGPGTRLTVL.

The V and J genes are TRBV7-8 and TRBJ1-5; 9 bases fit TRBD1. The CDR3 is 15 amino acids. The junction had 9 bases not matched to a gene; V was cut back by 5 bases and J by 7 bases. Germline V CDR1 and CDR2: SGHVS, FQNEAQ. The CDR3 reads CASSTGTGPWQPQHF. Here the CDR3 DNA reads TGTGCCAGCAGCACCGGGACAGGGCCTTGGCAGCCCCAGCATTTT.

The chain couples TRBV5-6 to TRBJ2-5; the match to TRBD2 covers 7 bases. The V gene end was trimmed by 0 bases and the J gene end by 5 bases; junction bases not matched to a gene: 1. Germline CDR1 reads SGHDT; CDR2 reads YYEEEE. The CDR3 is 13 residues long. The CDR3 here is CASSLDSGETQYF. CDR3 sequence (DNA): TGTGCCAGCAGCTTGGATAGCGGGGAGACCCAGTACTTC.

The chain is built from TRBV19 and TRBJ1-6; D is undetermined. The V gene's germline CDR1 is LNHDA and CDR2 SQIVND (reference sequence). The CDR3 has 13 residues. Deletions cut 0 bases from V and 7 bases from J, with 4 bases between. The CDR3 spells CASSIELNSPLHF. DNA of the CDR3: TGTGCCAGTAGTATAGAACTGAATTCACCCCTCCACTTT.